These 9 T cell receptor beta chains share one sample of origin, sequenced in a study of blood T cell repertoires in COVID-19. Here immunoSEQ multiplex PCR was the method, and the copy in TCRdb shows in-frame clones only, minus some. The sample has hundreds of thousands of clones, 75% to 90% seen once. Source material: PBMCs or T cells enriched from blood (not recorded which). The receptors derive from a woman between 18 and 30 years old who had recovered from COVID-19.

The chain couples TRBV18 to TRBJ1-2; unclear D gene. The CDR3 covers 13 residues. CDR1 and CDR2 (germline): KGHSH, LQKENI. Deletions cut 3 bases from V and 7 bases from J, with 12 bases between. The CDR3, as DNA: TGTGCCAGCTCACCCCGGGAGTGGTCTGGCTACACCTTC. Translated: CASSPREWSGYTF.

The chain has TRBV5-1 and TRBJ1-6; perhaps TRBD1 as D (6 bases). This CDR3 is 14 amino acids long. Trimming left V 3 bases short and J 10 bases short, with 14 bases between. Germline-derived CDR1 and CDR2 are SGHRS and YFSETQ. This chain's CDR3 is CASSSGGGGSPLHF. CDR3 nucleotides: TGCGCCAGCAGCTCGGGAGGGGGGGGATCACCCCTCCACTTT.

The rearrangement links TRBV29-1 to TRBJ1-1, with a weak D call TRBD1 (5 bases). Trimming left V 6 bases short and J 3 bases short, with 5 bases between. The CDR3 contains 10 residues. Germline V gene data show CDR1 as SQVTM and CDR2 as ANQGSEA. CDR3 sequence (DNA): TGCAGCGTCAGGGACACTGAAGCTTTCTTT. It is translated as CSVRDTEAFF.

The rearrangement joins TRBV19 to TRBJ2-1, with 8 bases matching TRBD1. Trimming took 1 base from V and 4 from J; bases not matched to a gene: 6. The CDR3 is made up of 16 amino acids. Germline loops: CDR1 LNHDA, CDR2 SQIVND (reference sequence). The DNA for the CDR3 is TGTGCCAGTAGTATAGTAGACAGGGGCAGGTACAATGAGCAGTTCTTC. This gives the protein CASSIVDRGRYNEQFF.

This chain connects TRBV11-2 to TRBJ2-7, with 7 bases fitting TRBD2. With 5 bases clipped from V and 2 bases from J, the junction kept 6 bases outside the gene matches. The CDR3 length is 14 residues. The germline CDR1 and CDR2 sequences are SGHAT and FQNNGV. For the CDR3, the DNA is TGTGCCAGCAGCCGAGGTGGGGGGGCCTACGAGCAGTACTTC. It is translated as CASSRGGGAYEQYF.

J is TRBJ1-4 and V is TRBV4-1; D is uncertain. The CDR3 runs 16 residues. CDR1 is MGHRA, CDR2 YSYEKL, per germline. Deletions cut 1 base from V and 2 bases from J, with 11 bases between. The CDR3 protein is CASSQASQMTNEKLFF. The DNA for the CDR3 is TGCGCCAGCAGCCAAGCATCCCAAATGACTAATGAAAAACTGTTTTTT.

This chain links TRBV28 with TRBJ1-1, with no clear D. This CDR3 region has 13 residues. V was cut by 5 bases and J by 3 bases, with 10 bases left in between. Germline CDR1 and CDR2: MDHEN and SYDVKM. The CDR3 protein is CASSVASYTEAFF. CDR3 sequence (DNA): TGTGCCAGCAGTGTCGCTAGCTACACTGAAGCTTTCTTT.

This clone showed up just once. This chain uses TRBV9 with TRBJ1-2, with a tentative D call TRBD1 (5 bases). CDR1 is SGDLS and CDR2 is YYNGEE in the germline V gene. The CDR3 has 15 amino acids. Trimming took 0 bases from V and 4 from J, leaving 13 bases between them. CDR3 nucleotides: TGTGCCAGCAGCGTAGACTTAGGACATTCCTATGGCTACACCTTC. It encodes CASSVDLGHSYGYTF.

The DNA for the CDR3 is TGTGCCAGCAGTTACGGGCAGAGAAACACTGAAGCTTTCTTT. This translates into CASSYGQRNTEAFF. This chain connects TRBV6-2 or TRBV6-3 to TRBJ1-1, with D unresolved. Germline CDR1 is MNHEY and CDR2 is SVGEGT. The CDR3 is made up of 14 amino acids. V gave up 2 bases and J gave up 2 bases, with 9 bases separating them.